This TCR beta chain came from a study of shared clonotypes between healthy human individuals. For this clone: Its antigen is not known.

Trimming removed 2 bases from V and 6 bases from J; junction bases left unmatched: 8. CDR1 is SGHNT, CDR2 YYREEE, per germline (reference sequence). The CDR3 is made up of 15 amino acids. At the deep level, the assay was run. Per sorted-subset replicate PCR, input was approximately 0.2 ug DNA, representing roughly 30,000 T cell genomes. Data came from immunoSEQ multiplex PCR; TCRdb stores just in-frame clones and leaves some out. This sample has approximately 1.9 million clones, with around 93% found just once. Terminally differentiated effector memory CD45RA+ cells were excluded from the naive CD8 cells, which were CD45RO-negative and positively selected for CCR7. Whole-study findings and limits: Incompleteness in sorted-subset sequencing, despite large depth, was shown by rarefaction. Roughly 5% of naive CD4 clonotypes were shared across a few donors.

This sequence joins TRBV5-4 and TRBJ2-7; TRBD2 aligns across 10 bases. The receptor's source is a man aged 18 to 29 in good health. Some clones in this sample may be carry-over from other donors' samples. The sequencing input was naive CD8+ T cells from PBMCs. CDR3 DNA sequence: TGTGCCAGCAGCTTTGGACTAGCGGACCTCTCCGAGCAGTACTTC. It yields the protein CASSFGLADLSEQYF. The variable domain in full, with the rest retrieved from reference TRBV5-4 and TRBJ2-7, is ETGVTQSPTHLIKTRGQQVTLRCSSQSGHNTVSWYQQALGQGPQFIFQYYREEENGRGNFPPRFSGLQFPNYSSELNVNALELDDSALYLCASSFGLADLSEQYFGPGTRLTVT.